The present T cell receptor (beta chain) was sequenced within a study of blood T cells in healthy people across ages. This clonotype showed up just a few times. Antigen: not known. The CDR3 is 15 residues long. CDR1 is KGHSH, CDR2 LQKENI, per germline. Trimming left V 3 bases short and J 10 bases short, with 19 bases between. General study results and limits: In older individuals, TCR beta diversity per million T cells was lower, falling roughly linearly with age. CMV status of donors was unknown, possibly confounding expanded clonotype changes. As naive T cell percentage varied, TCR beta diversity correlated strongly with it.

It was with a sample-barcoded 5' primer and a J-beta primer mix that a second PCR of roughly 6 to 11 cycles was run. MiXCR, applied by TCRdb to the 5' RACE reads, yields one record per CDR3 protein. The sample consists of about 930,000 distinct CDR3 sequences, almost 30% of them appearing once. These sequences were also reported in another study, on T cells of mothers and their children.

Sequences were obtained from blood. This receptor was identified in a woman aged 40 to 55 in good health. The chain is built from TRBV18 and TRBJ2-1; D might be TRBD2 (5 bases). The CDR3 loop reads CASSPGVVSSYEQFF. CDR3 nucleotide sequence: TGTGCCAGCTCACCCGGGGTCGTTAGCTCCTACGAGCAGTTCTTC.